These T cell receptor beta chains were read from a single sample in a study of Graves' ophthalmopathy and Graves' hyperthyroidism. TCRdb reprocessed the multiplex PCR reads via MiXCR and lists one record per CDR3 protein. The repertoire holds 360,000 or so distinct CDR3 sequences, 15% to 20% seen once, with 1.5% to 2% in the top ten. Source material: peripheral blood. The receptor source for this set is a woman younger than 30 with Graves' ophthalmopathy. CDR3s include the opening cysteine and the closing phenylalanine or tryptophan. Each record gives: J gene, D gene, V gene, clone size, CDR3 DNA, CDR3 protein. A D gene is named only where the DNA matches it firmly. Size values are once, few and many counts, or a class for expanded clones, and some rows have none.

TRBJ2-7	TRBD2	TRBV6-2/TRBV6-3	many	TGTGCCAGCCGAGAAGAAGCGGGAGTTGTCCCACCTTTAGACTTC	CASREEAGVVPPLDF
TRBJ1-5	NA	TRBV6-5	NA	TGTGCCAGCAGTTACTCGGACACAGGGAATCAGCCCCAGCATTTT	CASSYSDTGNQPQHF
TRBJ2-7	TRBD1	TRBV6-5	NA	TGTGCCAGCAGCTCTACCGGGACAGGGGTCGAGCAGTACTTC	CASSSTGTGVEQYF
TRBJ1-1	NA	TRBV29-1	many	TGCAGCGTTGAAGGCAGAATGAACACTGAAGCTTTCTTT	CSVEGRMNTEAFF
TRBJ2-2	NA	TRBV6-2/TRBV6-3	NA	TGTGCCAGCAGATCCGGTGGCGGGGAGCTGTTTTTT	CASRSGGGELFF
TRBJ1-1	NA	TRBV7-2	many	TGTGCCAGCAGCCCTATCAAGGGGGGTAACACTGAAGCTTTCTTT	CASSPIKGGNTEAFF
TRBJ1-3	NA	TRBV11-3	many	TGTGCCAGCAGCTTGTCCCTCCCAGGGATCTCTGGAAACACCATATATTTT	CASSLSLPGISGNTIYF
TRBJ2-2	NA	TRBV27	many	TGTGCCAGTAAAACACTTACGCCGACCGGGGAGCTGTTTTTT	CASKTLTPTGELFF
TRBJ2-3	TRBD2	TRBV9	many	TGTGCCAGCAGCGTGGGTCTAGCGGGGGGACCTAGCACAGATACGCAGTATTTT	CASSVGLAGGPSTDTQYF
TRBJ2-7	NA	TRBV5-6	many	TGTGCCAGCAGCTGGTTGGGCACGACGTCCTACGAGCAGTACTTC	CASSWLGTTSYEQYF
TRBJ2-7	TRBD1	TRBV6-2/TRBV6-3	many	TGTGCCAGCAGTGGCAGGGGGCGCCGGTACGAGCAGTACTTC	CASSGRGRRYEQYF
TRBJ2-6	NA	TRBV6-1	NA	TGTGCCAGCAGACTTTTAGGGGCCAACGTCCTGACTTTC	CASRLLGANVLTF
TRBJ2-7	NA	TRBV7-2	many	TGTGCCAGCAGCTCCCGGGACACGTACTACGAGCAGTACTTC	CASSSRDTYYEQYF
TRBJ2-7	NA	TRBV19	many	TGTGCCAGCAGCACCGGGTCCTACGAGCAGTACTTC	CASSTGSYEQYF
TRBJ1-2	NA	TRBV6-1	once	TGTGCCAGCAGTGGCCAGGGAGTTAACTATGGCTACACCTTC	CASSGQGVNYGYTF
TRBJ1-6	NA	TRBV12-3/TRBV12-4	many	TGTGCCAGCAGCCCGGATGCAAGCTCCCTCCACTTT	CASSPDASSLHF
TRBJ2-7	NA	TRBV29-1	many	TGCAGCGGGAAGCTTCAGAACGAGCAGTACTTC	CSGKLQNEQYF
TRBJ2-2	TRBD2	TRBV15	many	TGTGCCACCAGCACTCAGGGAGGGAGGGAGCCCACCGGGGAGCTGTTTTTT	CATSTQGGREPTGELFF
TRBJ2-7	TRBD1	TRBV20-1	many	TGCAGTGCCCTCACCCTCCGACAGGGGTTCTACGAGCAGTACTTC	CSALTLRQGFYEQYF
TRBJ1-2	NA	TRBV5-1	many	TGCGCCAGCGCAACTGCCGGACTCCGGGGGGATGGCTACACCTTC	CASATAGLRGDGYTF
TRBJ2-2	NA	TRBV12-3/TRBV12-4	many	TGTGCCAGCAGTCTGACCCGCACCGGGGAGCTGTTTTTT	CASSLTRTGELFF
TRBJ2-7	NA	TRBV9	NA	TGTGCCAGCAGCGTATCCGGGGCCACTTCCTACGAGCAGTACTTC	CASSVSGATSYEQYF
TRBJ1-2	NA	TRBV27	NA	TGTGCCAGCAGTTTTGCGGGGGGGGGATATGGCTACACCTTC	CASSFAGGGYGYTF
TRBJ2-2	NA	TRBV28	many	TGTGCCAGCAGTTCCCACAGAGAGAACACCGGGGAGCTGTTTTTT	CASSSHRENTGELFF
TRBJ1-6	TRBD1	TRBV7-2	many	TGTGCCAGCAGCTTAGCCTGGACAGGGCGCTCCTATAATTCACCCCTCCACTTT	CASSLAWTGRSYNSPLHF
TRBJ1-2	NA	TRBV4-1	many	TGCGCCAGCAGCCAAGACAGCCGGGCCTCAGGCTACACCTTC	CASSQDSRASGYTF
TRBJ1-3	NA	TRBV7-8	NA	TGTGCCAGCAGCTACCCTAGACAGCCTGGAAACACCATATATTTT	CASSYPRQPGNTIYF
TRBJ2-2	NA	TRBV11-2	many	TGTGCCAGCAGTTACAGGGGGGGATCGAACACCGGGGAGCTGTTTTTT	CASSYRGGSNTGELFF
TRBJ1-6	TRBD1	TRBV28	many	TGTGCCAGCGGGACAGGGGCTCCTAATTCACCCCTCCACTTT	CASGTGAPNSPLHF
TRBJ1-3	NA	TRBV2	NA	TGTGCCAGCAGTGAACCTGACACCTCTGGAAACACCATATATTTT	CASSEPDTSGNTIYF
TRBJ1-2	NA	TRBV4-3	few	TGCGCCAGCAACCAAGATAGCGGCTACCCTGGGGGCTACACCTTC	CASNQDSGYPGGYTF
TRBJ1-1	NA	TRBV6-2/TRBV6-3	many	TGTGCCAGCAGTTACTCCCCGGGGGCAATCACTGAAGCTTTCTTT	CASSYSPGAITEAFF
TRBJ2-7	NA	TRBV28	many	TGTGCCAGCAGTTTCGGCGACATCTCTGGGGGATACGAGCAGTACTTC	CASSFGDISGGYEQYF
TRBJ2-5	TRBD1	TRBV10-3	many	TGTGCCATCGCCCGGGACAGGGGTGAGACCCAGTACTTC	CAIARDRGETQYF
TRBJ2-7	TRBD1	TRBV12-3/TRBV12-4	many	TGTGCCAGCAGTCATCGGACAGGGGGCTACGAGCAGTACTTC	CASSHRTGGYEQYF
TRBJ1-5	NA	TRBV12-3/TRBV12-4	many	TGTGCCAGCAGTTTACAAGAGAATCAGCCCCAGCATTTT	CASSLQENQPQHF
TRBJ2-7	NA	TRBV6-1	many	TGTGCCAGCAGTGTTTTGGTCGAGCAGTACTTC	CASSVLVEQYF
TRBJ2-7	TRBD1	TRBV11-2	many	TGTGCCAGCGCTTGGGGGACAGGGTTCAACGAGCAGTACTTC	CASAWGTGFNEQYF
TRBJ2-7	TRBD2	TRBV7-2	many	TGTGCCAGCAGCCCGATTAGCGGGGGGGCGTACGAGCAGTACTTC	CASSPISGGAYEQYF
TRBJ2-7	TRBD2	TRBV7-2	many	TGTGCCAGCAGCCCTAGCGGTACCTCCTACGAGCAGTACTTC	CASSPSGTSYEQYF
TRBJ2-1	TRBD2	TRBV28	NA	TGTGCCAGCAGTTTTCTAGCGGGAGATTCTGGTGAGCAGTTCTTC	CASSFLAGDSGEQFF
TRBJ2-7	TRBD2	TRBV27	many	TGTGCCAGCAGTTCGTATAGCGGGAACGTGCAGTACTTC	CASSSYSGNVQYF
TRBJ2-2	TRBD1	TRBV11-1	few	TGTGCCAGCAGCAAAAGACAGGGGGAGTACACCGGGGAGCTGTTTTTT	CASSKRQGEYTGELFF
TRBJ1-1	TRBD1	TRBV4-3	NA	TGCGCCAGCAGCCAGGCCCGGGACAGGCCCGAAGCTTTCTTT	CASSQARDRPEAFF
TRBJ2-4	TRBD1	TRBV6-1	few	TGTGCCAGCAGAGGACAGGGGAAAAACATTCAGTACTTC	CASRGQGKNIQYF
TRBJ2-3	TRBD2	TRBV27	many	TGTGCCAGCAGTGATCCGGGACTAGCGGGGTCAGCAGATACGCAGTATTTT	CASSDPGLAGSADTQYF
TRBJ2-5	NA	TRBV6-1	NA	TGTGCCAGCGATAATCTGATCAGGGAAGGATCAGAGACCCAGTACTTC	CASDNLIREGSETQYF
TRBJ2-5	NA	TRBV28	many	TGTGCCAGCAGTTGGAACTCAGGGCCGGAAGAGACCCAGTACTTC	CASSWNSGPEETQYF
TRBJ2-2	NA	TRBV28	many	TGTGCCAGCAGCTACGAGGCCACCGGGGAGCTGTTTTTT	CASSYEATGELFF
TRBJ2-7	NA	TRBV18	NA	TGTGCCAGCTCACCATCCAAGGGGGGTAAAAACGAGCAGTACTTC	CASSPSKGGKNEQYF
TRBJ2-2	NA	TRBV20-1	few	TGCAGTGCTAGGGAGGGTTACACCGGGGAGCTGTTTTTT	CSAREGYTGELFF
TRBJ2-7	TRBD2	TRBV11-2	many	TGTGCCAGCAGCTTAGGCGGGGGGGCCTTCTACGAGCAGTACTTC	CASSLGGGAFYEQYF
TRBJ2-5	NA	TRBV20-1	many	TGCAGTGCTAGTTTCGTCAGGGAGACCCAGTACTTC	CSASFVRETQYF
TRBJ2-7	TRBD1	TRBV4-3	few	TGCGCCAGCAGCCAGAGAGGACAGGGAAACTACGAGCAGTACTTC	CASSQRGQGNYEQYF
TRBJ1-1	NA	TRBV30	many	TGTGCCTGGAGTTTCGGGGGCAGGGACACTGAAGCTTTCTTT	CAWSFGGRDTEAFF